These 23 T cell receptor beta chains came from one sample sequenced in a study of graft-versus-host responses after intestinal transplantation. Method: immunoSEQ multiplex PCR; TCRdb's copy keeps in-frame clones and lacks some. The table includes about 21,000 clones, around 92% detected once. The specimen comprised PBMCs, sampled about 260 days after intestinal transplant. The receptor source for this set is a human patient who received an intestinal transplant, so some T cells may come from the graft donor.

A few counts support this clone. The chain links TRBV19 to TRBJ1-1; 10 bases agree with TRBD1. The CDR3 covers 14 residues. Germline CDR1 LNHDA, CDR2 SQIVND (reference sequence). Losses at the gene ends were 3 bases for V and 5 bases for J; bases not matched to a gene: 3. Here the CDR3 reads CASSIRTGGTEAFF. The CDR3 nucleotides read TGTGCCAGTAGTATTCGGACAGGGGGGACTGAAGCTTTCTTT. The full variable domain, rest sourced from reference TRBV19 and TRBJ1-1, is DGGITQSPKYLFRKEGQNVTLSCEQNLNHDAMYWYRQDPGQGLRLIYYSQIVNDFQKGDIAEGYSVSREKKESFPLTVTSAQKNPTAFYLCASSIRTGGTEAFFGQGTRLTVV.

This chain joins TRBV27 and TRBJ1-1; D possibly corresponds to TRBD1 (6 bases). The CDR3 sequence is 16 residues long. From germline, CDR1 is MNHEY and CDR2 SMNVEV (reference sequence). Trimming took off 8 bases at V and 4 bases at J, with 23 bases between the two ends. DNA of the CDR3: TGTGCCAGCCGCTACAGGGACGGAGGAGGGGGCACTGAAGCTTTCTTT. This gives the protein CASRYRDGGGGTEAFF.

The V call is TRBV28, the J call TRBJ1-5; D ambiguous. V gave up 2 bases and J gave up 5 bases, with 7 bases separating them. The CDR3 totals 13 residues. Germline V gene sequence: CDR1 MDHEN, CDR2 SYDVKM. The DNA of the CDR3 is TGTGCCAGCAGTTTAACCGGGGATCAGCCCCAGCATTTT. It specifies CASSLTGDQPQHF.

The CDR3 loop is CASSSGSWENIQYF. In DNA form, the CDR3 reads TGTGCCAGCAGTTCCGGGTCATGGGAAAACATTCAGTACTTC. The chain joins TRBV5-6 to TRBJ2-4; no firm D call. V lost 5 bases and J 5 bases, leaving 14 bases between the germline ends. From germline, CDR1 is SGHDT and CDR2 YYEEEE. The CDR3 extends over 14 amino acids.

The V call is TRBV11-1, the J call TRBJ1-5; a possible D gene is TRBD1 (5 bases). The V gene lost 5 bases and the J gene lost 2 bases, with 19 bases spanning the gap. Per the germline V gene, CDR1 is SGHAT and CDR2 is FQDESV (reference sequence). CDR3 size: 17 residues. The CDR3 loop reads CASSGGRTTLRNQPQHF. The CDR3 DNA reads as TGTGCCAGCAGCGGGGGTAGGACGACTCTCCGCAATCAGCCCCAGCATTTT. The variable domain in full, with the rest retrieved from reference TRBV11-1 and TRBJ1-5, is EAEVAQSPRYKITEKSQAVAFWCDPISGHATLYWYRQILGQGPELLVQFQDESVVDDSQLPKDRFSAERLKGVDSTLKIQPAELGDSAMYLCASSGGRTTLRNQPQHFGDGTRLSIL.

This clone has just one count. The chain is built from TRBV19 and TRBJ2-3, with D perhaps matching TRBD1 (6 bases). Germline loops: CDR1 LNHDA, CDR2 SQIVND (reference sequence). V lost 5 bases and J lost 4, with 10 bases in between. The CDR3 sequence is 13 residues long. For the CDR3, the DNA is TGTGCCAGTAGTTTACAGGGTCCAGATACGCAGTATTTT. This sequence encodes CASSLQGPDTQYF. The full variable domain, completed using reference TRBV19 and TRBJ2-3, is DGGITQSPKYLFRKEGQNVTLSCEQNLNHDAMYWYRQDPGQGLRLIYYSQIVNDFQKGDIAEGYSVSREKKESFPLTVTSAQKNPTAFYLCASSLQGPDTQYFGPGTRLTVL.

The rearrangement uses TRBV29-1 and TRBJ2-1, with TRBD2 matching 9 bases. CDR1 and CDR2 (germline): SQVTM, ANQGSEA. Trimming cost V 8 bases and J 5 bases; bases outside gene matches: 10. This CDR3 comprises 14 residues. In DNA, the CDR3 is TGCAGCTCACTTAGGACTAGCGTAAACAATGAGCAGTTCTTC. Protein: CSSLRTSVNNEQFF.

The V gene is TRBV19, the J gene TRBJ2-1; no reliable D call. The ends were cut back, 9 bases at V and 7 bases at J, with 7 bases in the middle. This CDR3 has 10 residues. Looked up from germline, CDR1 is LNHDA and CDR2 is SQIVND (reference sequence). The CDR3 reads CARPDNEQFF. In DNA, the CDR3 is TGTGCCAGGCCAGATAATGAGCAGTTCTTC.

The chain combines TRBV27 with TRBJ2-7; 12 positions match TRBD2. J was trimmed by 4 bases and V by 0 bases; bases with no gene match: 1. The CDR3 spans 15 residues. Germline CDR1 and CDR2: MNHEY and SMNVEV (reference sequence). CDR3 in amino acids: CASSLSTSGGYEQYF. As DNA, the CDR3 is TGTGCCAGCAGTTTATCGACTAGCGGGGGATACGAGCAGTACTTC.

The CDR3 region is CASSYSGRVNTEAFF. CDR3 nucleotides: TGTGCCAGCAGTTACTCGGGCAGGGTTAACACTGAAGCTTTCTTT. The V and J genes are TRBV6-5 and TRBJ1-1; D possibly corresponds to TRBD1 (5 bases). The CDR3 covers 15 residues. From germline, CDR1 is MNHEY and CDR2 SVGAGI. Trimming took 0 bases from V and 2 from J, leaving 10 bases between them.

The chain couples TRBV30 to TRBJ1-2; D gene ambiguous. The germline V and J ends were trimmed by 4 bases and 4 bases, with 13 bases remaining between them. Per the germline V gene, CDR1 is GTSNPN and CDR2 is SVGIG (reference sequence). CDR3 size: 13 residues. CDR3 amino acids: CAWNEGSVYGYTF. The DNA of the CDR3 is TGTGCCTGGAATGAGGGATCGGTCTATGGCTACACCTTC.

The rearrangement joins TRBV27 to TRBJ1-3; tentative D call: TRBD1 (5 bases). This CDR3 contains 16 residues. The V end lost 5 bases, the J end lost 0 bases, and 14 bases lay between the germline ends. Germline V gives CDR1 MNHEY, CDR2 SMNVEV (reference sequence). CDR3 sequence: CASSPGTAISGNTIYF. The CDR3 DNA reads TGTGCCAGCAGTCCGGGGACCGCAATCTCTGGAAACACCATATATTTT.

The chain couples TRBV6-1 to TRBJ1-1; no definite D call. Germline V gene lookup returns CDR1 MNHNS and CDR2 SASEGT. Trimming took off 5 bases at V and 1 base at J, with 11 bases between the two ends. CDR3 length equals 14 residues. The CDR3 reads CASSPWRGNTEAFF. CDR3 DNA sequence: TGTGCCAGCAGTCCCTGGAGAGGGAACACTGAAGCTTTCTTT.

The CDR3 coding sequence is TGTGCCAGCAGTTACTCTGAAGGGGGCAATCAGCCCCAGCATTTT. Its translation: CASSYSEGGNQPQHF. The rearrangement joins TRBV6-5 to TRBJ1-5, with D maybe TRBD1 (5 bases). The germline V gene encodes CDR1 MNHEY and CDR2 SVGAGI. The CDR3 sequence is 15 residues long. Trimming cost V 0 bases and J 2 bases, with 8 bases left between them.

V and J are TRBV7-9 and TRBJ2-7; 7 bases line up with TRBD2. This CDR3 is built from 15 residues. With 4 bases clipped from V and 4 bases from J, the junction kept 10 bases outside the gene matches. The germline V gene encodes CDR1 SEHNR and CDR2 FQNEAQ (reference sequence). CDR3 DNA sequence: TGTGCCAGCAGCTCCCAGAGGACTAGGAGATACGAGCAGTACTTC. Translated: CASSSQRTRRYEQYF.

V gene TRBV6-1 combines with J gene TRBJ1-1; D not certain. Germline CDR1 and CDR2: MNHNS and SASEGT. V was clipped by 1 base and J by 1 base, with 13 bases between them. The CDR3 consists of 16 residues. The DNA of the CDR3 is TGTGCCAGCAGTGAAGAGGCAGAGGGAGCGAACACTGAAGCTTTCTTT. This gives the protein CASSEEAEGANTEAFF.

J is TRBJ2-7 and V is TRBV5-6, with D uncertain. The CDR3 contains 15 residues. Germline lookup yields CDR1 SGHDT and CDR2 YYEEEE. V was pared by 4 bases and J by 2 bases, with 16 bases between. The CDR3 DNA sequence: TGTGCCAGCAGCCTTAGGGAACTCACCCCCTACGAGCAGTACTTC. Protein sequence: CASSLRELTPYEQYF.

This rearrangement joins TRBV28 to TRBJ2-7; D is uncertain. The length of the CDR3 is 14 residues. Trimming took 1 base from V and 3 from J, leaving 10 bases between them. Germline assignment: CDR1 MDHEN and CDR2 SYDVKM. CDR3 residues: CASSLLGNGYEQYF. The CDR3 coding sequence is TGTGCCAGCAGTTTATTGGGGAACGGCTACGAGCAGTACTTC.

This clone was detected once. V and J are TRBV19 and TRBJ1-2; D might be TRBD1 (6 bases). Germline assignment: CDR1 LNHDA and CDR2 SQIVND (reference sequence). V dropped 3 bases and J dropped 4 bases, with 18 bases sitting between them. This CDR3 comprises 16 residues. The CDR3 nucleotides read TGTGCCAGTAGTATCACAAGGACAGCACTATCCTATGGCTACACCTTC. Amino acids: CASSITRTALSYGYTF.

V gene TRBV5-1 combines with J gene TRBJ1-2; D is uncertain. With 4 bases removed from V and 3 bases from J, the gap between germline ends came to 10 bases. CDR3 length equals 13 residues. Germline assignment: CDR1 SGHRS and CDR2 YFSETQ. The CDR3 here is CASSPQAYYGYTF. The CDR3, as DNA: TGCGCCAGCAGCCCCCAGGCATACTATGGCTACACCTTC.

This rearrangement joins TRBV15 to TRBJ2-5, with TRBD1 identical over 8 bases. CDR3 length: 12 residues. With V trimmed by 9 bases and J by 5 bases, 5 bases remained unmatched. Germline V CDR1 and CDR2: LNHNV, YYDKDF (reference sequence). Here the CDR3 DNA reads TGTGCCACAACCACAGGGGGGGAGACCCAGTACTTC. It translates to CATTTGGETQYF.

This chain uses TRBV5-5 with TRBJ2-5, with TRBD2 matching over 13 bases. Trimming removed 3 bases from V and 4 bases from J; junction bases left unmatched: 9. Looked up from germline, CDR1 is SGHKS and CDR2 is YYEKEE (reference sequence). The CDR3 contains 17 residues. CDR3 bases: TGTGCCAGCAGCTGGGGACTAGCGGGACTAGCCAGAGAGACCCAGTACTTC. Translation gives CASSWGLAGLARETQYF.

The rearrangement uses TRBV19 and TRBJ2-5; a possible D gene is TRBD2 (6 bases). The last part of the DNA fits TRBJ2-7 better; the J call may be wrong. The germline V gene has CDR1 LNHDA and CDR2 SQIVND (reference sequence). The CDR3 totals 13 residues. In nucleotides, the CDR3 is TGTGCCAGTAGTGCTGGACTACCCTACGAGCAGTACTTC. Encoded protein: CASSAGLPYEQYF.